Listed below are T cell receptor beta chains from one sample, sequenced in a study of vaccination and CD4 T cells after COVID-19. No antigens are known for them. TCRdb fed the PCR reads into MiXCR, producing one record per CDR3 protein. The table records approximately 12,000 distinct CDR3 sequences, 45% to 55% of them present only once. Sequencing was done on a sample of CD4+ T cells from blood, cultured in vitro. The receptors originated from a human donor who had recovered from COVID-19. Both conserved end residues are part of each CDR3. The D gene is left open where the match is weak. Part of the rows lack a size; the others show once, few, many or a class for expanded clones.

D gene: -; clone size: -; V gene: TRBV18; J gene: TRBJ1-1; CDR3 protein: CASSPPRGGPPEAFF; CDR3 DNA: TGTGCCAGCTCACCACCGCGGGGGGGCCCCCCTGAAGCTTTCTTT
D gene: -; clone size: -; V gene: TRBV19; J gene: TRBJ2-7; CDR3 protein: CASSMGWEGEQYF; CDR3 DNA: TGTGCCAGTAGTATGGGATGGGAAGGAGAGCAGTACTTC
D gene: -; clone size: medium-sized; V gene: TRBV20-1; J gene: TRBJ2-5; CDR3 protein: CSATALGDETQYF; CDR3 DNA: TGCAGTGCTACAGCCCTAGGGGATGAGACCCAGTACTTC
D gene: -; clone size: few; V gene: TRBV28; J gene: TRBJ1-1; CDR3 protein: CASSLRGVGRTEAFF; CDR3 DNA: TGTGCCAGCAGTTTAAGGGGGGTAGGTAGAACTGAAGCTTTCTTT
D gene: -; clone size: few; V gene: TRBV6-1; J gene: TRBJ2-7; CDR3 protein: CASSWDQGSEQYF; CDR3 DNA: TGTGCCAGCAGCTGGGACCAGGGGAGCGAGCAGTACTTC
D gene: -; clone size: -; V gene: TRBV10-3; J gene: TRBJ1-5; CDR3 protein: CAISARGDQPQHF; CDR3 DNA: TGTGCCATCAGCGCCCGGGGGGATCAGCCCCAGCATTTT
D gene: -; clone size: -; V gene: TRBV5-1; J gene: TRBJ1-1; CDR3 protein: CASSLAWGRKGNENTEAFF; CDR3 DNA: TGCGCCAGCAGCTTGGCCTGGGGCAGGAAAGGTAATGAGAACACTGAAGCTTTCTTT
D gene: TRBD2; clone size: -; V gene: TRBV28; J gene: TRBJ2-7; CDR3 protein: CASSFNQREVSSYEQYF; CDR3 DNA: TGTGCCAGCAGTTTTAACCAGCGGGAGGTATCGTCCTACGAGCAGTACTTC
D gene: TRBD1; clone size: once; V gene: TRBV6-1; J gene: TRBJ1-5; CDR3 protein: CASSDRDRGGGNQPQHF; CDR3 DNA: TGTGCCAGCAGTGACCGGGACAGGGGCGGCGGCAATCAGCCCCAGCATTTT
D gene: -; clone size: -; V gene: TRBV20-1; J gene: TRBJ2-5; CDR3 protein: CSARDPRGPGETQYF; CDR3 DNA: TGCAGTGCTAGAGATCCCCGGGGGCCAGGAGAGACCCAGTACTTC
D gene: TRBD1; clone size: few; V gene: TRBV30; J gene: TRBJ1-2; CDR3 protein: CAWSQGERGYTF; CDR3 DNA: TGTGCCTGGTCACAGGGGGAGCGTGGCTACACCTTC
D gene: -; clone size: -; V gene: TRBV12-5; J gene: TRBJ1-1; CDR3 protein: CASGLNLQGSEAFF; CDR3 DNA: TGTGCTAGTGGTTTGAACCTACAGGGTAGCGAAGCTTTCTTT
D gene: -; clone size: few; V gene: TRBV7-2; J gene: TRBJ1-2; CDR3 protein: CASSIGTAYGYTF; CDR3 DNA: TGTGCCAGCAGCATAGGGACGGCTTACGGCTACACCTTC
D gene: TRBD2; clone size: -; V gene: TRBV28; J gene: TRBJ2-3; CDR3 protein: CASSFWLASGRRGTDTQYF; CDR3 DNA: TGTGCCAGCAGTTTTTGGCTCGCTAGCGGGAGGAGGGGCACAGATACGCAGTATTTT
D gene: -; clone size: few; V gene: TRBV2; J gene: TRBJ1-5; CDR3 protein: CASSDFADDQPQHF; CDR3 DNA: TGTGCCAGCAGTGACTTCGCAGACGATCAGCCCCAGCATTTT
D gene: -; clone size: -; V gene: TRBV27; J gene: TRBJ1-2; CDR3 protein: CASSPGDNYGYTF; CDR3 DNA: TGTGCCAGCAGTCCAGGGGATAACTATGGCTACACCTTC
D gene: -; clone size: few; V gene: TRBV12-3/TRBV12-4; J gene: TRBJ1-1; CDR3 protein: CASTPQGYTEAFF; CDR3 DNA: TGTGCCAGCACCCCACAGGGATACACTGAAGCTTTCTTT
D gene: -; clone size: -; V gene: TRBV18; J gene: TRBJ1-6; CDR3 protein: CASSRERGNSPLHF; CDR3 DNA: TGTGCCAGCTCACGGGAAAGGGGGAATTCACCCCTCCACTTT
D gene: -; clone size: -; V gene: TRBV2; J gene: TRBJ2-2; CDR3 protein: CASRPRDAAGELFF; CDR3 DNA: TGTGCCAGCAGACCAAGGGATGCGGCCGGGGAGCTGTTTTTT
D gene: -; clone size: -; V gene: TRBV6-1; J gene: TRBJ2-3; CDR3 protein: CASSGRGTDTQYF; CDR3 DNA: TGTGCCAGCAGCGGGAGAGGCACAGATACGCAGTATTTT
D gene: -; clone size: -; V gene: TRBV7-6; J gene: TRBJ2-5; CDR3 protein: CASSPRGGVQETQYF; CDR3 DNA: TGTGCCAGCAGCCCTAGGGGGGGGGTTCAAGAGACCCAGTACTTC
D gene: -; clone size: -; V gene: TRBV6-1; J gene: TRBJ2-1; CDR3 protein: CASTETGTGYNEQFF; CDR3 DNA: TGTGCCAGCACCGAAACCGGGACCGGGTACAATGAGCAGTTCTTC
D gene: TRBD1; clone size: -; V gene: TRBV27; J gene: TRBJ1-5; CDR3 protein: CASSSDRVQPQHF; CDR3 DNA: TGTGCCAGCAGTTCCGACAGGGTTCAGCCCCAGCATTTT
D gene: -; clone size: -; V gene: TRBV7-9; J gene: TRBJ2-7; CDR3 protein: CASSLRGEQYF; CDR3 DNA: TGTGCCAGCAGCTTAAGGGGCGAGCAGTACTTC
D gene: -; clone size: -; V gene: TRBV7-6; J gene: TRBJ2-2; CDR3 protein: CASSSPTTGELFF; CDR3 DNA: TGTGCCAGCAGTTCCCCCACCACCGGGGAGCTGTTTTTT
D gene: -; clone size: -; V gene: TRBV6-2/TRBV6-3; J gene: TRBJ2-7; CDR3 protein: CASSLDEPLEQYF; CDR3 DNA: TGTGCCAGCAGCTTGGATGAGCCGCTCGAGCAGTACTTC
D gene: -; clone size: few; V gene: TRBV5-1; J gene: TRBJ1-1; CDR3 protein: CASSLAQGKTEAFF; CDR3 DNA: TGCGCCAGCAGCTTGGCCCAGGGAAAGACTGAAGCTTTCTTT
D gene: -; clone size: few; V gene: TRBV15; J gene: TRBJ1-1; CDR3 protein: CATSRAGPNTEAFF; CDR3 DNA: TGTGCCACCAGCAGAGCGGGGCCCAACACTGAAGCTTTCTTT
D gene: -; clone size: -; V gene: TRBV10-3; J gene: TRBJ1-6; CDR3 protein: CAIRGTDNSPLHF; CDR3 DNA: TGTGCCATCAGGGGGACGGATAATTCACCCCTCCACTTT
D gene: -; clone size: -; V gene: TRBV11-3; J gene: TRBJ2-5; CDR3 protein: CASSPSAGTQYF; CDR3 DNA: TGTGCCAGCAGCCCCTCCGCAGGGACCCAGTACTTC
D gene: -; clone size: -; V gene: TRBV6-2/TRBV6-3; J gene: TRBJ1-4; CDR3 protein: CASSYSSRHSNEKLFF; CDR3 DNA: TGTGCCAGCAGTTACTCCTCGAGACACAGTAATGAAAAACTGTTTTTT
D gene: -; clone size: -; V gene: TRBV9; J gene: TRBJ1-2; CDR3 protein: CASSVTQRGQGYTF; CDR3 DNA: TGTGCCAGCAGCGTAACCCAACGGGGCCAAGGCTACACCTTC
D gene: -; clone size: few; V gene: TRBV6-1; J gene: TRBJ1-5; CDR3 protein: CASSPDRLIQPQHF; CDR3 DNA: TGTGCCAGCAGTCCCGACAGGCTGATTCAGCCCCAGCATTTT
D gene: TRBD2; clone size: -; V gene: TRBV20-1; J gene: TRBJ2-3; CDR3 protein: CSARDSGGRADTQYF; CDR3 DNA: TGCAGTGCTAGGGATAGCGGGGGTAGGGCAGATACGCAGTATTTT
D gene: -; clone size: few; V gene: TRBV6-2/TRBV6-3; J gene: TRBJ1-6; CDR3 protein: CASSFNSPLHF; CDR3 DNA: TGTGCCAGCAGTTTCAATTCACCCCTCCACTTT
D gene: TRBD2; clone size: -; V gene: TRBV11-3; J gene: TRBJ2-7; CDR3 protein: CATAKAGTSVSEQYF; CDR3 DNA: TGTGCCACCGCGAAGGCCGGGACTAGCGTATCCGAGCAGTACTTC
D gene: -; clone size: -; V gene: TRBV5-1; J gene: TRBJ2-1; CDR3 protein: CASSPRGLGGFF; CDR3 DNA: TGCGCCAGCAGCCCTAGGGGGCTGGGGGGGTTCTTC
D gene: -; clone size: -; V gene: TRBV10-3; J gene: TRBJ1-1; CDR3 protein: CAIIRTLGTEAFF; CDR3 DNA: TGTGCCATCATTCGGACCCTTGGCACTGAAGCTTTCTTT
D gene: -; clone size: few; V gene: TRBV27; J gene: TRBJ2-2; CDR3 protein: CASSLQVNTGELFF; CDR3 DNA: TGTGCCAGCAGTTTACAGGTGAACACCGGGGAGCTGTTTTTT
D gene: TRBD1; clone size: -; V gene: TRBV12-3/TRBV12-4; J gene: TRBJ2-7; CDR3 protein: CASSLHRDRAHEQYF; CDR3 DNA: TGTGCCAGCAGTCTCCACCGGGACAGGGCCCACGAGCAGTACTTC
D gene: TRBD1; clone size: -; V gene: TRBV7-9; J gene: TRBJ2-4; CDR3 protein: CASSQKQGTIQYF; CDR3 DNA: TGTGCCAGCAGCCAAAAACAGGGGACCATTCAGTACTTC
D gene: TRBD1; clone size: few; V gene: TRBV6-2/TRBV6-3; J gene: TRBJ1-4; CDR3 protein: CASRNDGTGSEKLFF; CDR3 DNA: TGTGCCAGCAGGAACGACGGGACAGGGTCTGAAAAACTGTTTTTT
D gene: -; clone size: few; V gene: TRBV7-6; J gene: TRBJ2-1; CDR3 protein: CASSLDLSRDSHNEQFF; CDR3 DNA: TGTGCCAGCAGCTTAGATCTATCAAGGGACTCCCACAATGAGCAGTTCTTC
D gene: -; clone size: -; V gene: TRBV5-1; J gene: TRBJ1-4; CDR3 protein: CASSLAGRQEEKLFF; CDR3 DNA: TGCGCCAGCAGCTTGGCGGGCAGACAAGAGGAAAAACTGTTTTTT
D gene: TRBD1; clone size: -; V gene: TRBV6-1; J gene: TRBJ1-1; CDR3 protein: CASSNPGGTEAFF; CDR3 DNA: TGTGCCAGCAGTAACCCAGGGGGCACTGAAGCTTTCTTT
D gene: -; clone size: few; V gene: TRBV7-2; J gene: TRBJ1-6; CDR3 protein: CASSLLSSYNSPLHF; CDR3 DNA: TGTGCCAGCAGCTTACTAAGCTCCTATAATTCACCCCTCCACTTT
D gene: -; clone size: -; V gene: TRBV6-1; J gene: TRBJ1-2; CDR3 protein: CASIPSQNYGYTF; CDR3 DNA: TGTGCCAGCATCCCATCACAGAACTATGGCTACACCTTC
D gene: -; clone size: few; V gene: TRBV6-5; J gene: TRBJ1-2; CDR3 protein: CASSWSGDYGYTF; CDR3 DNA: TGTGCCAGCAGTTGGTCAGGGGACTATGGCTACACCTTC
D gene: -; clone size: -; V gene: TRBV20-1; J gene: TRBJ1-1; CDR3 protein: CSARAPNTEAFF; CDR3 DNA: TGCAGTGCTAGAGCCCCGAACACTGAAGCTTTCTTT
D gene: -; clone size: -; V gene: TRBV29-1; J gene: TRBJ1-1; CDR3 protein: CSAVGGSAFF; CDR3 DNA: TGCAGCGCCGTGGGGGGGAGTGCTTTCTTT
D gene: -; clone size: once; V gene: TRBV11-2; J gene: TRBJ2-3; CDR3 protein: CASSLGPQYF; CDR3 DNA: TGTGCCAGCAGTTTAGGTCCGCAGTATTTT
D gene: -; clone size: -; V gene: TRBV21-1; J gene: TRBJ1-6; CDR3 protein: CASLNEAGAYNSPLHF; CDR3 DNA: TGTGCCAGCCTAAACGAGGCAGGGGCGTATAATTCACCCCTCCACTTT
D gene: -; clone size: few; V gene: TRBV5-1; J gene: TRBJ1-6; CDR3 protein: CASSSEGYNSPLHF; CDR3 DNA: TGCGCCAGCAGCTCGGAGGGGTATAATTCACCCCTCCACTTT
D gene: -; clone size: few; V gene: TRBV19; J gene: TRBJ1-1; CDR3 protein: CASTPSVRTEAFF; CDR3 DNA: TGTGCCAGTACCCCAAGCGTTAGGACTGAAGCTTTCTTT